This paragraph reports one TCR beta chain. This entry comes from a study of CD4+ T cells in melanoma. This table comes from immunoSEQ multiplex PCR, and its TCRdb copy is limited to in-frame clones, with some not included. The sample lists some 50,000 clones; roughly nine tenths were seen once. Looked up from germline, CDR1 is SGHDN and CDR2 is FVKESK. The CDR3 has 17 residues. J gave up 5 bases and V 4 bases, and 13 bases lay outside the gene matches. V is TRBV14 and J is TRBJ2-2, with TRBD2 matching over 7 bases. The origin of this receptor is a human donor with melanoma. Sequences were obtained from peripheral blood. CDR3 loop: CASSPFHRVGGTGELFF. DNA of the CDR3: TGTGCCAGCAGCCCCTTCCACCGTGTGGGGGGGACCGGGGAGCTGTTTTTT. Complete variable domain (other parts from reference TRBV14 and TRBJ2-2): EAGVTQFPSHSVIEKGQTVTLRCDPISGHDNLYWYRRVMGKEIKFLLHFVKESKQDESGMPNNRFLAERTGGTYSTLKVQPAELEDSGVYFCASSPFHRVGGTGELFFGEGSRLTVL.